The next 24 T cell receptor beta chains were all read from a single sample in a study of CD8 T cells in Susac syndrome. Random hexamers primed reverse transcription of about 0.5 to 1 ug RNA. TCRdb fed the immunoSEQ multiplex PCR reads into MiXCR, producing one record per CDR3 protein. Of tens of thousands of distinct CDR3 sequences in the sample, about 93% were seen once. The sample consisted of CD4+ T cells from PBMCs. The receptors stem from a human donor with Susac syndrome.

This chain uses TRBV19 with TRBJ2-1; 8 nucleotides align to TRBD2. The V gene end was trimmed by 4 bases and the J gene end by 7 bases; junction bases not matched to a gene: 3. The V gene's germline CDR1 is LNHDA and CDR2 SQIVND (reference sequence). The CDR3 is 13 residues long. The CDR3 DNA follows: TGTGCCAGTAGTACCCGGGGGGGGAATGAGCAGTTCTTC. Translating gives CASSTRGGNEQFF.

The rearrangement uses TRBV6-1 and TRBJ1-2, with a weak D call TRBD1 (5 bases). The CDR3 runs 16 residues. V lost 6 bases and J lost 4, with 21 bases in between. Germline CDR1 MNHNS, CDR2 SASEGT. CDR3 loop: CASSLRGVGTLYGYTF. The CDR3 coding sequence is TGTGCCAGCAGCCTTCGGGGCGTAGGGACCCTCTATGGCTACACCTTC.

The rearrangement uses TRBV6-1 and TRBJ2-1, with 10 bases lining up with TRBD1. Germline V gives CDR1 MNHNS, CDR2 SASEGT. With V trimmed by 5 bases and J by 8 bases, 18 bases remained unmatched. There are 18 residues in the CDR3. The CDR3 region is CASSTDRGRSRGKDEQFF. The CDR3 nucleotides are TGTGCCAGCAGTACAGACAGGGGGCGAAGTCGGGGAAAAGATGAGCAGTTCTTC.

The chain recombines TRBV6-1 with TRBJ1-2; TRBD1 might be the D (5 bases). The ends were cut back, 6 bases at V and 5 bases at J, with 22 bases in the middle. This CDR3 contains 16 residues. Germline V CDR1 and CDR2: MNHNS, SASEGT. This CDR3 reads CASRTIGGKASYGYTF. DNA for the CDR3: TGTGCCAGCAGGACCATCGGGGGGAAGGCCTCATATGGCTACACCTTC.

V usage is TRBV6-6 and J usage is TRBJ1-2, with TRBD1 matching over 7 bases. Germline CDR1 reads MNHNY; CDR2 reads SVGAGI (reference sequence). The CDR3 covers 16 residues. V shed 4 bases and J 6 bases; nucleotides not matched to a gene: 14. The CDR3 DNA sequence: TGTGCCAGCAGTTCCACAGGGGAATGGGAGGGTAATGGCTACACCTTC. Protein: CASSSTGEWEGNGYTF.

The V gene is TRBV30, the J gene TRBJ1-2; D is perhaps TRBD1 (6 bases). Germline assignment: CDR1 GTSNPN and CDR2 SVGIG (reference sequence). Deletions cut 2 bases from V and 4 bases from J, with 8 bases between. The CDR3 runs 12 residues. The CDR3 sequence: CAWSSGAYGYTF. The CDR3 DNA sequence: TGTGCCTGGAGTTCGGGGGCCTATGGCTACACCTTC.

This clonotype has just one count. A read error may account for a junction end that differs from germline. The chain has TRBV7-7 and TRBJ2-1; 10 nucleotides match TRBD1. This CDR3 spans 15 amino acids. Looked up from germline, CDR1 is SSHAT and CDR2 is FNYEAQ (reference sequence). CDR3 residues: CASSLAGQGNGEQFF. Here the CDR3 DNA reads TGTGCTAGCAGCTTAGCGGGACAGGGGAATGGTGAGCAGTTCTTC.

This chain links TRBV20-1 with TRBJ2-3; D call uncertain. Per the germline V gene, CDR1 is DFQATT and CDR2 is SNEGSKA (reference sequence). The CDR3 consists of 13 residues. The V end lost 1 base, the J end lost 4 bases, and 9 bases lay between the germline ends. The CDR3 sequence: CSARVNAPDTQYF. CDR3 nucleotide sequence: TGCAGTGCTAGAGTAAACGCCCCAGATACGCAGTATTTT.

The chain links TRBV18 to TRBJ1-1, with unresolved D. Looked up from germline, CDR1 is KGHSH and CDR2 is LQKENI. The length of the CDR3 is 13 residues. Trimming stripped 3 bases from V and 6 bases from J, with 11 bases between. CDR3 region: CASSPSAIPEAFF. As DNA, the CDR3 is TGTGCCAGCTCACCCTCCGCGATTCCTGAAGCTTTCTTT. Full variable domain (rest looked up from reference TRBV18 and TRBJ1-1): NAGVMQNPRHLVRRRGQEARLRCSPMKGHSHVYWYRQLPEEGLKFMVYLQKENIIDESGMPKERFSAEFPKEGPSILRIQQVVRGDSAAYFCASSPSAIPEAFFGQGTRLTVV.

V is TRBV6-2 or TRBV6-3 and J is TRBJ1-2, with 7 bases that match TRBD1. Germline lookup yields CDR1 MNHEY and CDR2 SVGEGT. J was trimmed by 0 bases and V by 4 bases; bases with no gene match: 2. The CDR3 totals 14 residues. CDR3 coding DNA: TGTGCCAGCAGTTGGGACAGAGCTAACTATGGCTACACCTTC. Translating gives CASSWDRANYGYTF.

The CDR3 reads CSADEVSEKLFF. For the CDR3, the DNA is TGCAGTGCTGACGAAGTGAGCGAAAAACTGTTTTTT. The genes are TRBV20-1 and TRBJ1-4; D gene unclear. The ends were cut back, 5 bases at V and 8 bases at J, with 12 bases in the middle. Germline loops: CDR1 DFQATT, CDR2 SNEGSKA (reference sequence). The CDR3 has 12 amino acids.

V is TRBV5-4 and J is TRBJ2-1; 8 bases line up with TRBD1. The CDR3 has 15 amino acids. Germline V CDR1 and CDR2: SGHNT, YYREEE (reference sequence). J was trimmed by 1 base and V by 5 bases; bases with no gene match: 5. CDR3 sequence (DNA): TGTGCCAGCAGAGCTACAGGGGGGTCCTACAATGAGCAGTTCTTC. This sequence encodes CASRATGGSYNEQFF.

The rearrangement joins TRBV28 to TRBJ2-1; 9 bases are a match to TRBD1. The V segment lost 2 bases and the J segment 3 bases; nucleotides outside the gene matches: 5. From germline, CDR1 is MDHEN and CDR2 SYDVKM. The CDR3 contains 16 residues. This CDR3 reads CASSLAGQGFYNEQFF. Here the CDR3 DNA reads TGTGCCAGCAGTTTAGCGGGACAGGGTTTCTACAATGAGCAGTTCTTC.

The CDR3 reads CASSPPSLAGRPNEQFF. The CDR3 DNA reads as TGTGCCAGCTCACCACCGAGTTTAGCGGGGCGACCTAATGAGCAGTTCTTC. The chain links TRBV18 to TRBJ2-1, with TRBD2 identical over 8 bases. This CDR3 is 17 amino acids long. Germline values: CDR1 KGHSH, CDR2 LQKENI. The V and J ends lost 0 bases and 7 bases, in that order; junction bases with no gene match: 11.

The chain uses TRBV27 and TRBJ1-5; D perhaps matches TRBD1 (5 bases). Germline CDR1 and CDR2: MNHEY and SMNVEV (reference sequence). The CDR3 is 17 residues long. Trimming took 7 bases from V and 5 from J, leaving 24 bases between them. CDR3 sequence (DNA): TGTGCCAGCATGGAATTAGGACAACCCAAGTCCCATCAGCCCCAGCATTTT. This codes for CASMELGQPKSHQPQHF.

A remark on this clonotype: No conserved phenylalanine or tryptophan ends this CDR3, so it is likely a read error. The genes are TRBV7-9 and TRBJ2-5, with D perhaps given as TRBD1 or TRBD2 (5 bases each). Germline V lookup: CDR1 SEHNR, CDR2 FQNEAQ (reference sequence). The V and J ends lost 6 bases and 4 bases respectively, with 15 bases between them. The CDR3 loop spans 14 amino acids. The CDR3 is CASRDRWGRETQYL. CDR3 in DNA: TGTGCCAGCAGGGACCGTTGGGGGAGAGAGACCCAGTACTTG.

V gene TRBV18 combines with J gene TRBJ2-5; no clear D gene. Deletions cut 0 bases from V and 4 bases from J, with 9 bases between. This CDR3 has 14 residues. CDR1 and CDR2 (germline): KGHSH, LQKENI. The CDR3 bases are TGTGCCAGCTCACCACCAGACGGTGGAGAGACCCAGTACTTC. Translated, it gives CASSPPDGGETQYF.

The chain carries TRBV27 and TRBJ1-2; D is possibly TRBD1 (6 bases). This CDR3 is built from 13 residues. From germline, CDR1 is MNHEY and CDR2 SMNVEV (reference sequence). The V end lost 8 bases, the J end lost 5 bases, and 15 bases lay between the germline ends. The CDR3 bases are TGTGCCAGCGGAAAACAGGGAGGGTATGGCTACACCTTC. The encoded protein is CASGKQGGYGYTF.

The gene calls are TRBV27 and TRBJ1-5, with 8 bases that match TRBD1. CDR3 size: 15 residues. Germline lookup yields CDR1 MNHEY and CDR2 SMNVEV (reference sequence). Trimming at V came to 4 bases and at J to 8 bases, leaving 10 bases not matched to a gene. CDR3 nucleotide sequence: TGTGCCAGCAGTTCCGCCGGGACAGGCGCCAAGCCCCAGCATTTT. Its protein product is CASSSAGTGAKPQHF.

V and J are TRBV6-2 or TRBV6-3 and TRBJ1-1; 8 bases line up with TRBD1. With V trimmed by 5 bases and J by 2 bases, 4 bases remained unmatched. This CDR3 is built from 14 residues. Germline V gene sequence: CDR1 MNHEY, CDR2 SVGEGT. The CDR3 is CASSPDRGNTEAFF. The CDR3 DNA sequence: TGTGCCAGCAGTCCTGACAGGGGCAACACTGAAGCTTTCTTT.

DNA for the CDR3: TGTGCCAGCAGCTTAGCCCTCTACGAGCAGTACTTC. Amino acid sequence: CASSLALYEQYF. The V and J genes are TRBV7-2 and TRBJ2-7; unclear D gene. The V and J ends lost 0 bases and 3 bases respectively, with 3 bases between them. The germline V gene encodes CDR1 SGHTA and CDR2 FQGNSA. This CDR3 spans 12 amino acids.

CDR3: CASSELMTAKHF. The CDR3 nucleotides read TGTGCCAGCAGTGAATTAATGACGGCTAAACATTTT. The V gene is TRBV2, the J gene TRBJ1-5; D remains ambiguous. Per the germline V gene, CDR1 is SNHLY and CDR2 is FYNNEI. V lost 2 bases and J lost 16, with 15 bases in between. The CDR3 totals 12 residues.

The V and J genes are TRBV6-4 and TRBJ1-2, with 11 bases lining up with TRBD1. Trimming at V came to 4 bases and at J to 10 bases, leaving 8 bases not matched to a gene. The CDR3 consists of 14 residues. Germline assignment: CDR1 MRHNA and CDR2 SNTAGT. The CDR3: CASSATGTGGFYTF. CDR3 DNA: TGTGCCAGCAGTGCCACCGGGACAGGGGGATTCTACACCTTC.

This clonotype showed up just once. The chain uses TRBV5-1 and TRBJ1-1; the D is unclear. The CDR3 length is 13 residues. Germline V gene data show CDR1 as SGHRS and CDR2 as YFSETQ. V was trimmed by 4 bases and J by 1 base, leaving 8 bases between them. DNA of the CDR3: TGCGCCAGCAGCCGTTCAGGGAACACTGAAGCTTTCTTT. This encodes CASSRSGNTEAFF.